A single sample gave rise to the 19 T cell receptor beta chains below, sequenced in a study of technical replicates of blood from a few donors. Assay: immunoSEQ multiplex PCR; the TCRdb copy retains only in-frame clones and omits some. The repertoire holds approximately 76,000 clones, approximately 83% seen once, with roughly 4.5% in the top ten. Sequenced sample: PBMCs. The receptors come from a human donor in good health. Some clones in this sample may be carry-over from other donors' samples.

The CDR3 region is CASSSQGAYTGELFF. DNA for the CDR3: TGTGCCAGCAGCTCTCAGGGGGCCTACACCGGGGAGCTGTTTTTT. The chain uses TRBV7-9 and TRBJ2-2; 8 nucleotides match TRBD1. V lost 4 bases, J lost 3 bases, and 4 bases stayed unmatched. Germline V gene lookup returns CDR1 SEHNR and CDR2 FQNEAQ (reference sequence). CDR3 length equals 15 residues.

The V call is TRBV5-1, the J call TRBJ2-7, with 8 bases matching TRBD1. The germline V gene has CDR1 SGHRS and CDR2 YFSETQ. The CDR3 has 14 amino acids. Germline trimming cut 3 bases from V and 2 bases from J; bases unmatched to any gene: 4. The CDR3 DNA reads TGCGCCAGCAGCTACCAGGGGGCCGCCTACGAGCAGTACTTC. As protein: CASSYQGAAYEQYF.

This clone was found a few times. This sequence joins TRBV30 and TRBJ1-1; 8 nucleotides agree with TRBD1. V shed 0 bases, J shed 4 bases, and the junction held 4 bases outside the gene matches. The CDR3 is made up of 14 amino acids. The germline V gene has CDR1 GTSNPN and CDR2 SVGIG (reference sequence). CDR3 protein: CAWSVDRVSTEAFF. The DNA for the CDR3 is TGTGCCTGGAGTGTGGACAGGGTCAGCACTGAAGCTTTCTTT.

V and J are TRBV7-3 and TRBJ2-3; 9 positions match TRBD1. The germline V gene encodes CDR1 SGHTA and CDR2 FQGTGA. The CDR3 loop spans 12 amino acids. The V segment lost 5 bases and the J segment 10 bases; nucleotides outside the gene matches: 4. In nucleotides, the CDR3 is TGTGCCAGCAGCGCTACAGGGGGCGCGCAGTATTTT. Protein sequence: CASSATGGAQYF.

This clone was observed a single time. The CDR3 is CASSALEETGGIQYF. The CDR3 bases are TGTGCCAGCAGTGCGCTTGAAGAGACAGGAGGCATTCAGTACTTC. The chain combines TRBV2 with TRBJ2-4; D is possibly TRBD1 (6 bases). The CDR3 has 15 amino acids. Deletions cut 4 bases from V and 9 bases from J, with 19 bases between. CDR1 SNHLY and CDR2 FYNNEI come from the germline V gene.

This CDR3 reads CASTPRGGNSNQPQHF. The CDR3 region has the DNA TGTGCCAGCACCCCACGGGGTGGAAATAGCAATCAGCCCCAGCATTTT. The chain links TRBV6-6 to TRBJ1-5; D remains unclear. The ends were cut back, 7 bases at V and 0 bases at J, with 16 bases in the middle. Germline V gene data show CDR1 as MNHNY and CDR2 as SVGAGI (reference sequence). This CDR3 comprises 16 residues.

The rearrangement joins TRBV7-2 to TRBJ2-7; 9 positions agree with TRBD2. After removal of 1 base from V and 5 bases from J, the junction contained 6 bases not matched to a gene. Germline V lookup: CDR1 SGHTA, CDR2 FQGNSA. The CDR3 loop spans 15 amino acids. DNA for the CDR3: TGTGCCAGCAGCTTAGGGCTAGCGGGAACTAACGAGCAGTACTTC. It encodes CASSLGLAGTNEQYF.

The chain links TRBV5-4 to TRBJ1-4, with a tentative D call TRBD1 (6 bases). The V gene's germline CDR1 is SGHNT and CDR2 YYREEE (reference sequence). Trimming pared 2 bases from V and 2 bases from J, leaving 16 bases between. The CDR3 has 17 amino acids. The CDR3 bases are TGTGCCAGCAGCTTTCAGGGGCGCGGCGTGACTAATGAAAAACTGTTTTTT. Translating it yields CASSFQGRGVTNEKLFF.

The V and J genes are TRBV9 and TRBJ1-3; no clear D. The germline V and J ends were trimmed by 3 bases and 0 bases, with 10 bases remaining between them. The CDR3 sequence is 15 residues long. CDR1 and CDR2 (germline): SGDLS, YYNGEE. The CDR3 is CASSGYSYSGNTIYF. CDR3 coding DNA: TGTGCCAGCAGCGGTTACAGCTACTCTGGAAACACCATATATTTT. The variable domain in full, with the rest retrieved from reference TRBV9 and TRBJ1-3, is DSGVTQTPKHLITATGQRVTLRCSPRSGDLSVYWYQQSLDQGLQFLIQYYNGEERAKGNILERFSAQQFPDLHSELNLSSLELGDSALYFCASSGYSYSGNTIYFGEGSWLTVV.

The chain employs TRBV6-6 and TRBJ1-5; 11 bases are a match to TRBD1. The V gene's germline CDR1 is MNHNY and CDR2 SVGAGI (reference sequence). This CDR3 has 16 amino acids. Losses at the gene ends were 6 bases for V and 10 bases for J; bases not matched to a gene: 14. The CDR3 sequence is CASSPGTGGTLKPQHF. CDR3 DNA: TGTGCCAGCAGCCCCGGGACAGGGGGGACCCTCAAACCCCAGCATTTT.

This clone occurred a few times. The CDR3 DNA reads as TGTGCCAGTAGTATAGTCCGCGGGGGCTCCAATCAGCCCCAGCATTTT. Translating it yields CASSIVRGGSNQPQHF. This chain joins TRBV19 and TRBJ1-5, with a possible D match to TRBD1 (6 bases). Germline V gene data show CDR1 as LNHDA and CDR2 as SQIVND (reference sequence). Trimming pared 1 base from V and 3 bases from J, leaving 13 bases between. The CDR3 is made up of 16 amino acids. Full variable domain (remainder filled in from reference TRBV19 and TRBJ1-5): DGGITQSPKYLFRKEGQNVTLSCEQNLNHDAMYWYRQDPGQGLRLIYYSQIVNDFQKGDIAEGYSVSREKKESFPLTVTSAQKNPTAFYLCASSIVRGGSNQPQHFGDGTRLSIL.

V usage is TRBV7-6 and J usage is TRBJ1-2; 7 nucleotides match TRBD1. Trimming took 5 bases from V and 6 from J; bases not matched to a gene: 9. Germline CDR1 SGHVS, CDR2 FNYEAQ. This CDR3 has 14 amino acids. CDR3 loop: CASSPTDRVHGYTF. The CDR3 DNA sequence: TGTGCCAGCAGCCCGACCGACAGGGTCCATGGCTACACCTTC.

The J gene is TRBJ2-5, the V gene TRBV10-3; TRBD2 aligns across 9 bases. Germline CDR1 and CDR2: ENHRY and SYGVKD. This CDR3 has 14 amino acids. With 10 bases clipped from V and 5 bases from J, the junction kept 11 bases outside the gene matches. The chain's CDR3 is CASIAGEFSETQYF. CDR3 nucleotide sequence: TGTGCCAGCATAGCGGGGGAATTTTCGGAGACCCAGTACTTC.

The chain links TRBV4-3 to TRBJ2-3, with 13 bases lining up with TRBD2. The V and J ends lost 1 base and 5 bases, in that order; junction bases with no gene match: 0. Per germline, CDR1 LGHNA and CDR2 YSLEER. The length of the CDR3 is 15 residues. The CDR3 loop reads CASSQGTSGRDTQYF. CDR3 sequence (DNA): TGCGCCAGCAGCCAAGGGACTAGCGGGAGAGATACGCAGTATTTT.

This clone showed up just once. CDR3 in amino acids: CASSFRQGADNEKLFF. The CDR3 region has the DNA TGTGCCAGCAGCTTCAGGCAGGGGGCCGATAATGAAAAACTGTTTTTT. The J gene is TRBJ1-4, the V gene TRBV7-9; TRBD1 agrees at 8 bases. Germline V CDR1 and CDR2: SEHNR, FQNEAQ (reference sequence). CDR3 length: 16 residues. With V trimmed by 3 bases and J by 4 bases, 7 bases remained unmatched. Filled out from reference TRBV7-9 and TRBJ1-4, the complete variable domain reads DTGVSQNPRHKITKRGQNVTFRCDPISEHNRLYWYRQTLGQGPEFLTYFQNEAQLEKSRLLSDRFSAERPKGSFSTLEIQRTEQGDSAMYLCASSFRQGADNEKLFFGSGTQLSVL.

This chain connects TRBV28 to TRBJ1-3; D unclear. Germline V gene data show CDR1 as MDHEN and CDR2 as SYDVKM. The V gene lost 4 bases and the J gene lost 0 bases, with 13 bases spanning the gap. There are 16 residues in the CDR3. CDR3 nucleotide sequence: TGTGCCAGCAGTTCAACAGCCTCCGGCTCTGGAAACACCATATATTTT. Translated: CASSSTASGSGNTIYF.

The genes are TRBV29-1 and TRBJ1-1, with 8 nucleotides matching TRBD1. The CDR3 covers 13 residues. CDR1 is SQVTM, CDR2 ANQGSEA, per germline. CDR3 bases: TGCAGTGTAAAAATGGGACAGGCGAGGGGAGCTTTCTTT. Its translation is CSVKMGQARGAFF.

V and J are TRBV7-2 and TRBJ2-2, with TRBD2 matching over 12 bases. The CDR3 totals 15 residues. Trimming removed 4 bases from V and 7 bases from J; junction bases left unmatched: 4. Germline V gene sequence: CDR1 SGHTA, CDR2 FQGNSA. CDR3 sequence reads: CASSYLAGGSGELFF. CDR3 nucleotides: TGTGCCAGCAGCTACCTAGCGGGGGGGAGCGGGGAGCTGTTTTTT.

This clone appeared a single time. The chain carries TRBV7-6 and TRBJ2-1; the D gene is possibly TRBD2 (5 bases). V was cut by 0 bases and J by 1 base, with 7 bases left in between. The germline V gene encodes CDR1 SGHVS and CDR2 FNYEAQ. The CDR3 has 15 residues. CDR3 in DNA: TGTGCCAGCAGCTTAGCGGGAGCATCCTACAATGAGCAGTTCTTC. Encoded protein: CASSLAGASYNEQFF. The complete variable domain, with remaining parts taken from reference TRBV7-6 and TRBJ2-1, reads GAGVSQSPRYKVTKRGQDVALRCDPISGHVSLYWYRQALGQGPEFLTYFNYEAQQDKSGLPNDRFSAERPEGSISTLTIQRTEQRDSAMYRCASSLAGASYNEQFFGPGTRLTVL.